This T cell receptor beta chain was recovered during a study of vaccination and CD4 T cells after COVID-19. Across the whole study: Overlapping spike peptides from SARS-CoV-2, HCoV-NL63, HCoV-OC43 and HCoV-229E served to stimulate the cells.

There are 16 residues in the CDR3. Germline CDR1 and CDR2: LNHNV and YYDKDF (reference sequence). Germline trimming cut 2 bases from V and 1 base from J; bases unmatched to any gene: 5. This sample's treatment: approximately 9-day PBMC culture with coronavirus spike peptide pools or control peptides (ViraFEST assay). Note on this clonotype: Its antigen is still unknown.

The Oncomine TCR Beta short-read assay sequenced DNA from cultured CD4+ T cells. TCRdb used MiXCR to reprocess the PCR reads, holding one entry per CDR3 protein. The sample shows 15,000 to 17,000 distinct CDR3 sequences, more than 45% of them seen only once. The chain is built from TRBV15 and TRBJ1-1; the match to TRBD1 covers 9 bases. This clonotype was sampled from a human donor who had recovered from COVID-19. The specimen sequenced was CD4+ T cells from blood, cultured in vitro. The CDR3 sequence is CATSRRTGAQNTEAFF. CDR3 DNA: TGTGCCACCAGCAGAAGGACAGGGGCCCAGAACACTGAAGCTTTCTTT.